The next 20 T cell receptor beta chains were all read from a single sample in a study of blood T cell repertoires in COVID-19. Measured with immunoSEQ multiplex PCR; TCRdb has only the in-frame clones, and not every one. Of some 80,000 clones in the sample, roughly 82% were seen once. The sample was peripheral blood. The origin of the receptors is a woman of 80 years or more with active or convalescent COVID-19.

This chain joins TRBV28 and TRBJ1-3; D is undetermined. V was pared by 7 bases and J by 2 bases, with 12 bases between. The V gene's germline CDR1 is MDHEN and CDR2 SYDVKM. CDR3 length: 14 residues. CDR3 sequence reads: CASIPSKPGNTIYF. CDR3 DNA sequence: TGTGCCAGCATTCCTTCAAAGCCTGGAAACACCATATATTTT.

The chain links TRBV6-2 or TRBV6-3 to TRBJ1-2, with 8 bases identical to TRBD1. With V trimmed by 0 bases and J by 6 bases, 3 bases remained unmatched. Per the germline V gene, CDR1 is MNHEY and CDR2 is SVGEGT. The CDR3 totals 14 residues. The CDR3 region is CASSYSGQGNGYTF. CDR3 nucleotide sequence: TGTGCCAGCAGTTACTCTGGACAGGGAAATGGCTACACCTTC.

A few counts support this clone. The V call is TRBV19, the J call TRBJ2-7; maybe TRBD1 (6 bases). CDR1 is LNHDA, CDR2 SQIVND, per germline (reference sequence). The CDR3 contains 15 residues. V gave up 6 bases and J gave up 4 bases, with 19 bases separating them. As DNA, the CDR3 is TGTGCCAGTAGCACCTCCTATGACAGGTTATACGAGCAGTACTTC. It is translated as CASSTSYDRLYEQYF.

The J gene is TRBJ2-1, the V gene TRBV3-1 (or the pseudogene TRBV3-2), with 13 positions matching TRBD2. Germline trimming cut 4 bases from V and 7 bases from J; bases unmatched to any gene: 1. Germline-derived CDR1 and CDR2 are LGHDT and YNNKEL (reference sequence). The CDR3 loop spans 14 amino acids. The CDR3 protein is CASSRGLAGNEQFF. CDR3 in DNA: TGTGCCAGCAGCCGGGGACTAGCGGGAAATGAGCAGTTCTTC.

The V call is TRBV5-4, the J call TRBJ1-1; no reliable D call. Per the germline V gene, CDR1 is SGHNT and CDR2 is YYREEE (reference sequence). Trimming cost V 4 bases and J 2 bases, with 9 bases left between them. The CDR3 loop spans 13 amino acids. CDR3 nucleotide sequence: TGTGCCAGCAGCCTGTCTAGAAACACTGAAGCTTTCTTT. Translated: CASSLSRNTEAFF.

This clone was detected a few times. The genes are TRBV19 and TRBJ2-5; 12 nucleotides agree with TRBD1. Trimming took 3 bases from V and 5 from J; bases not matched to a gene: 4. This CDR3 is built from 15 residues. Germline V gives CDR1 LNHDA, CDR2 SQIVND (reference sequence). The CDR3 here is CASSMGTGGSETQYF. The CDR3 nucleotides read TGTGCCAGTAGTATGGGGACAGGGGGCAGCGAGACCCAGTACTTC.

The J gene is TRBJ1-1, the V gene TRBV28, with TRBD1 as a possible D gene (5 bases). Trimming cost V 5 bases and J 1 base, with 20 bases left between them. This CDR3 has 17 residues. From germline, CDR1 is MDHEN and CDR2 SYDVKM. CDR3 DNA: TGTGCCAGCAGTCATCGTAGGGGTAGTGAAAGGAACACTGAAGCTTTCTTT. Translated: CASSHRRGSERNTEAFF. Looking up the rest from reference TRBV28 and TRBJ1-1 gives the full variable domain: DVKVTQSSRYLVKRTGEKVFLECVQDMDHENMFWYRQDPGLGLRLIYFSYDVKMKEKGDIPEGYSVSREKKERFSLILESASTNQTSMYLCASSHRRGSERNTEAFFGQGTRLTVV.

This clone was detected a few times. The genes are TRBV12-3 or TRBV12-4 and TRBJ2-3; D gene ambiguous. Trimming took off 6 bases at V and 6 bases at J, with 13 bases between the two ends. This CDR3 is built from 13 residues. Here the CDR3 DNA reads TGTGCCAGCAGGGGCCGACCCTGGGATACGCAGTATTTT. Translated, it gives CASRGRPWDTQYF.

This clone was observed a few times. The CDR3 DNA is TGCAGTGCTAGAGTGCGGACTGAAGCTTTCTTT. Translation gives CSARVRTEAFF. The chain couples TRBV20-1 to TRBJ1-1, with unresolved D. CDR3 length: 11 residues. V lost 1 base, J lost 5 bases, and 5 bases lay in between. The germline V gene encodes CDR1 DFQATT and CDR2 SNEGSKA (reference sequence).

J is TRBJ2-1 and V is TRBV7-6; 14 positions agree with TRBD2. Germline values: CDR1 SGHVS, CDR2 FNYEAQ. V lost 3 bases to trimming and J lost 5 bases; unmatched junction nucleotides: 9. This CDR3 comprises 18 residues. CDR3 DNA: TGTGCCAGCAGCTTCCAACCCGGGACTAGCGGGGGTGACAATGAGCAGTTCTTC. Translation gives CASSFQPGTSGGDNEQFF.

The V call is TRBV6-5, the J call TRBJ2-2; D is perhaps TRBD1 (5 bases). This CDR3 spans 12 amino acids. V shed 7 bases and J shed 6 bases, with 9 bases lying between them. CDR1 and CDR2 from the germline V gene are MNHEY and SVGAGI. CDR3 loop: CASTQGSGELFF. Written as DNA, the CDR3 is TGTGCCAGCACTCAGGGATCCGGGGAGCTGTTTTTT.

The chain combines TRBV9 with TRBJ2-7; a weak D match, TRBD1 (6 bases). The CDR3 consists of 15 residues. The V gene's germline CDR1 is SGDLS and CDR2 YYNGEE. The V end lost 3 bases, the J end lost 0 bases, and 13 bases lay between the germline ends. In nucleotides, the CDR3 is TGTGCCAGCAGCGCCGTAGAGGGGGACTCCTACGAGCAGTACTTC. This codes for CASSAVEGDSYEQYF.

The chain carries TRBV9 and TRBJ1-1; weak D call: TRBD1 (5 bases). The CDR3 totals 14 residues. The V gene lost 4 bases and the J gene lost 4 bases, with 14 bases spanning the gap. Germline V gene data show CDR1 as SGDLS and CDR2 as YYNGEE. The CDR3 loop is CASSPSAGGTEAFF. The CDR3 coding sequence is TGTGCCAGCAGCCCATCCGCGGGGGGCACTGAAGCTTTCTTT.

This chain connects TRBV4-3 to TRBJ2-3; 8 bases match TRBD2. V lost 1 base, J lost 2 bases, and 11 bases stayed unmatched. In germline, CDR1 is LGHNA, CDR2 YSLEER. The CDR3 consists of 18 residues. In DNA, the CDR3 is TGCGCCAGCAGCCAAGGCAGCGGGGGCCGGGGGAACACAGATACGCAGTATTTT. Amino acid sequence: CASSQGSGGRGNTDTQYF.

V and J are TRBV27 and TRBJ1-1; maybe TRBD1 (5 bases). V was trimmed by 1 base and J by 1 base, leaving 13 bases between them. Germline V gene sequence: CDR1 MNHEY, CDR2 SMNVEV (reference sequence). The CDR3 extends over 16 amino acids. The CDR3 DNA reads as TGTGCCAGCAGTTTATTGGCAGGGAAAACGAACACTGAAGCTTTCTTT. Translation gives CASSLLAGKTNTEAFF.

This clone was counted at least ten times. The rearrangement joins TRBV5-1 to TRBJ1-5; 8 positions agree with TRBD1. CDR3 size: 16 residues. The trim removed 4 bases at V and 0 bases at J, leaving 6 bases unmatched. Germline lookup yields CDR1 SGHRS and CDR2 YFSETQ. The CDR3 region has the DNA TGCGCCAGCAGCCCCGGGACAGGTTATAGCAATCAGCCCCAGCATTTT. Protein product: CASSPGTGYSNQPQHF.

The rearrangement joins TRBV7-9 to TRBJ2-1, with 10 nucleotides matching TRBD2. The V segment lost 5 bases and the J segment 6 bases; nucleotides outside the gene matches: 4. CDR3 length: 14 residues. The germline CDR1 and CDR2 sequences are SEHNR and FQNEAQ (reference sequence). The CDR3, as DNA: TGTGCCAGCAGCCACCTAGCGGGGGTCAATGAGCAGTTCTTC. Amino acid sequence: CASSHLAGVNEQFF.

The chain combines TRBV4-3 with TRBJ2-5; D is uncertain. Trimming took off 0 bases at V and 5 bases at J, with 16 bases between the two ends. This CDR3 is 16 amino acids long. Germline V lookup: CDR1 LGHNA, CDR2 YSLEER. CDR3 DNA sequence: TGCGCCAGCAGCCAAGATCTGTACGATAGCCCGGAGACCCAGTACTTC. Amino acids: CASSQDLYDSPETQYF.

This chain connects TRBV7-8 to TRBJ1-2; D might be TRBD1 (6 bases). Trimming cost V 5 bases and J 7 bases, with 20 bases left between them. The CDR3 length is 15 residues. Germline V gene lookup returns CDR1 SGHVS and CDR2 FQNEAQ. The CDR3 is CASSVQTGPIGGYTF. The CDR3 nucleotides are TGTGCCAGCAGCGTTCAGACAGGCCCCATAGGTGGCTACACCTTC.

The chain couples TRBV2 to TRBJ1-6; TRBD1 is a possible D gene (5 bases). The CDR3 is 15 amino acids. Germline V lookup: CDR1 SNHLY, CDR2 FYNNEI. V was clipped by 7 bases and J by 5 bases, with 15 bases between them. In DNA form, the CDR3 reads TGTGCCAGCAAGTCTCAAGGGGTCGATAATTCACCCCTCCACTTT. Amino acid sequence: CASKSQGVDNSPLHF.